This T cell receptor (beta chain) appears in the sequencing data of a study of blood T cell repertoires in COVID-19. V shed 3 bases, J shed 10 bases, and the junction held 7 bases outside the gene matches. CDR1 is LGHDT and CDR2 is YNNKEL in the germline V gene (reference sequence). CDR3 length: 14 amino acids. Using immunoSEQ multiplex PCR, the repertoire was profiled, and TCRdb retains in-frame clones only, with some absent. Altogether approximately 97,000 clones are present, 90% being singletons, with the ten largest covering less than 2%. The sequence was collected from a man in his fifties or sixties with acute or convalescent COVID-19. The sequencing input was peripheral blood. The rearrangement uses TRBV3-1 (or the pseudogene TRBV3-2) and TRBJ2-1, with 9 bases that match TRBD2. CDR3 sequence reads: CASSQLRGGTEQFF. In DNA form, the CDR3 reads TGTGCCAGCAGCCAGTTGCGGGGGGGCACCGAGCAGTTCTTC.